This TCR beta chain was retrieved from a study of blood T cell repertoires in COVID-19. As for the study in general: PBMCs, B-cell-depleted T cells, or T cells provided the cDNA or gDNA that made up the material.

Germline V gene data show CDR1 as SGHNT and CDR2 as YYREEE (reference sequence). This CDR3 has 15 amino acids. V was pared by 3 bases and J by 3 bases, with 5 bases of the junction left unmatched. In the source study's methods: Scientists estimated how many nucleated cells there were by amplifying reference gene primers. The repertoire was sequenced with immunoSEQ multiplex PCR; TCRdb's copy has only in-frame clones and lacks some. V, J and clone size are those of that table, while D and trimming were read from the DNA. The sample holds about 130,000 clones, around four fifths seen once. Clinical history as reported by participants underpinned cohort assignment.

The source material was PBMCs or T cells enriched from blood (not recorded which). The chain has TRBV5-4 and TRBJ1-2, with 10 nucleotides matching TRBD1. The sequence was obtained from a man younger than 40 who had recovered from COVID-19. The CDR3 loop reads CASSSPGQGYYGYTF. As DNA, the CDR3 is TGTGCCAGCAGCTCCCCGGGACAGGGGTACTATGGCTACACCTTC.